What follows are 10 T cell receptor beta chains derived from one specimen sequenced in a study of post-analysis software for immune sequencing data. Whole-study findings and limits: In patients, TRBV5-6, TRBV5-1 and TRBV20-1 belonged to roughly five TRBV segments found more frequently than in controls.

Unique molecular identifiers featured in each of the TCR beta cDNA libraries. TCRdb passed the PCR reads through MiXCR, listing each CDR3 protein once. The sample carries roughly 800,000 distinct CDR3 sequences, around 46% recorded once. The antigens these receptors bind are not known. Input material: blood. Receptor source: a girl aged 10 to 17 with multiple sclerosis.

The sample holds a few counts of this clonotype. The chain has TRBV12-3 or TRBV12-4 and TRBJ2-7; 8 bases agree with TRBD2. With 2 bases clipped from V and 3 bases from J, the junction kept 6 bases outside the gene matches. The CDR3 totals 15 residues. CDR3 sequence: CASSLIGLAGYEQYF. In nucleotides, the CDR3 is TGTGCCAGCAGTTTAATCGGCCTAGCGGGCTACGAGCAGTACTTC.

J is TRBJ2-6 and V is TRBV3-1, with D perhaps matching TRBD1 (5 bases). This CDR3 is 16 amino acids long. Germline CDR1 LGHDT, CDR2 YNNKEL (reference sequence). The V gene lost 3 bases and the J gene lost 0 bases, with 9 bases spanning the gap. The CDR3 sequence is CASSQKGASGANVLTF. CDR3 nucleotides: TGTGCCAGCAGCCAGAAAGGGGCCTCTGGGGCCAACGTCCTGACTTTC.

This clonotype was counted a single time. The CDR3 DNA follows: TGTGCCAGCTCACCAATTCCGGGACAGGGTAGAGATACGCAGTATTTT. Translation gives CASSPIPGQGRDTQYF. The gene calls are TRBV18 and TRBJ2-3; TRBD1 agrees at 9 bases. Germline V lookup: CDR1 KGHSH, CDR2 LQKENI. The CDR3 covers 16 residues. J lost 5 bases, V lost 2 bases, and 8 bases had no gene match. Combining the CDR3 with reference TRBV18 and TRBJ2-3 gives the whole variable domain NAGVMQNPRHLVRRRGQEARLRCSPMKGHSHVYWYRQLPEEGLKFMVYLQKENIIDESGMPKERFSAEFPKEGPSILRIQQVVRGDSAAYFCASSPIPGQGRDTQYFGPGTRLTVL.

J is TRBJ2-1 and V is TRBV10-3; D perhaps matches TRBD2 (6 bases). Trimming removed 2 bases from V and 2 bases from J, with 10 bases in between. The V gene's germline CDR1 is ENHRY and CDR2 SYGVKD. The CDR3 consists of 15 residues. This chain's CDR3 is CAISEIVAAYNEQFF. The CDR3 DNA is TGTGCCATCAGTGAGATAGTAGCGGCCTACAATGAGCAGTTCTTC.

This clonotype has more than one count but fewer than ten. This chain connects TRBV13 to TRBJ2-1, with D perhaps TRBD2 (6 bases). The germline V and J ends were trimmed by 6 bases and 7 bases, with 10 bases remaining between them. Germline loops: CDR1 PRHDT, CDR2 FYEKMQ (reference sequence). CDR3 length: 12 residues. The CDR3 nucleotides are TGTGCCAGCAGGCTGGGGAGGAATGAGCAGTTCTTC. Encoded protein: CASRLGRNEQFF.

This clonotype was observed a handful of times. V usage is TRBV7-2 and J usage is TRBJ2-5; TRBD1 matches at 9 bases. With V trimmed by 5 bases and J by 2 bases, 9 bases remained unmatched. The CDR3 extends over 16 amino acids. The V gene's germline CDR1 is SGHTA and CDR2 FQGNSA. The CDR3 sequence is CASSPLPGQGQETQYF. The CDR3 coding sequence is TGTGCCAGCAGCCCGCTACCGGGACAGGGACAAGAGACCCAGTACTTC.

This sequence joins TRBV20-1 and TRBJ1-4, with D perhaps matching TRBD1 (6 bases). The CDR3 is 13 amino acids. Germline V gene sequence: CDR1 DFQATT, CDR2 SNEGSKA (reference sequence). Trimming removed 3 bases from V and 7 bases from J, with 12 bases in between. CDR3 loop: CSARSGGIEKLFF. The CDR3 DNA reads TGCAGTGCTAGGAGCGGGGGCATTGAAAAACTGTTTTTT.

The rearrangement links TRBV11-3 to TRBJ2-3, with D perhaps TRBD1 (5 bases). The germline gives CDR1 SGHNT, CDR2 YENEEA. This CDR3 contains 18 residues. The V and J ends lost 1 base and 2 bases respectively, with 19 bases between them. Written as DNA, the CDR3 is TGTGCCAGCAGCTTAGCCCCCCCTACAGGCCGCGACACAGATACGCAGTATTTT. Translated, it gives CASSLAPPTGRDTDTQYF.

The rearrangement links TRBV20-1 to TRBJ2-5; 9 positions agree with TRBD2. The CDR3 consists of 12 residues. V was clipped by 7 bases and J by 4 bases; unmatched bases: 4. Germline CDR1 is DFQATT and CDR2 is SNEGSKA (reference sequence). Here the CDR3 reads CSGVGLAETQYF. CDR3 DNA: TGCAGTGGCGTGGGACTAGCAGAGACCCAGTACTTC.

The chain is built from TRBV12-3 or TRBV12-4 and TRBJ2-1, with D perhaps matching TRBD1 (6 bases). Trimming left V 5 bases short and J 5 bases short, with 19 bases between. The CDR3 sequence is 16 residues long. The CDR3 DNA reads as TGTGCCAGCAGTGCCAGGGGAGTCAAAGGCAACAATGAGCAGTTCTTC. It specifies CASSARGVKGNNEQFF.